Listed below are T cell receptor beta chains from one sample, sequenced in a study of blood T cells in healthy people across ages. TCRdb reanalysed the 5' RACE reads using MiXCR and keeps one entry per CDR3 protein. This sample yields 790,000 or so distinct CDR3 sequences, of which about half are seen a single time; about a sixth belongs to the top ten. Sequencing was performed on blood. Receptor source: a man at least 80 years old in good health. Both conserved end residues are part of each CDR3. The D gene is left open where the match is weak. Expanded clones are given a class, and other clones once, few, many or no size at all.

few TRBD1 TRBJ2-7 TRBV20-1 CSASRQGDYEQYF TGCAGTGCGAGCCGACAGGGTGACTACGAGCAGTACTTC
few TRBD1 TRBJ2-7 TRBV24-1 CATSATGVGLYEQYF TGTGCCACCAGCGCGACAGGGGTCGGTCTCTACGAGCAGTACTTC
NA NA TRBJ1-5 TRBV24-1 CATSDWGQPQHF TGTGCCACCAGTGATTGGGGTCAGCCCCAGCATTTT
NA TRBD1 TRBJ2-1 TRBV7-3 CASSQTGGIEQFF TGTGCCAGCAGCCAAACAGGGGGCATTGAGCAGTTCTTC
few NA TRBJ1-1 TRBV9 CASSVTGRTEAFF TGTGCCAGCAGCGTTACAGGCCGAACTGAAGCTTTCTTT
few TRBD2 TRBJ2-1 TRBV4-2 CASSQDWTSGRASSNEQFF TGTGCCAGCAGCCAAGATTGGACTAGCGGGAGGGCCTCCTCTAATGAGCAGTTCTTC
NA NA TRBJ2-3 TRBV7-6 CASGPELGLADTQYF TGTGCCAGCGGTCCGGAGTTGGGGCTCGCAGATACGCAGTATTTT
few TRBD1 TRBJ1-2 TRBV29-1 CSGTDRGHGYTF TGCAGCGGAACCGACAGGGGGCACGGCTACACCTTC
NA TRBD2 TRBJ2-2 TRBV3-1 CASSQDPGLEHTGELFF TGTGCCAGCAGCCAAGATCCGGGACTAGAGCACACCGGGGAGCTGTTTTTT
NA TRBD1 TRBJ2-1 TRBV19 CASNLGGSSYNEQFF TGTGCCAGTAACTTAGGGGGCAGCTCCTACAATGAGCAGTTCTTC
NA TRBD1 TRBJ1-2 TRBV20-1 CSARVGGGGASPYGYTF TGCAGTGCTAGAGTTGGCGGAGGGGGCGCATCCCCCTATGGCTACACCTTC
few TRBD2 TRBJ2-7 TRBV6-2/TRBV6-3 CASSYSWDSGPYEQYF TGTGCCAGCAGTTACTCATGGGATAGCGGGCCCTACGAGCAGTACTTC
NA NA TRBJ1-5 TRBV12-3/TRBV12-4 CASSSNIGNQPQHF TGTGCCAGCAGTTCTAACATTGGCAATCAGCCCCAGCATTTT
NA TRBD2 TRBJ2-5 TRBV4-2 CASSQAGLAGEETQYF TGTGCCAGCAGCCAAGCGGGACTAGCCGGGGAAGAGACCCAGTACTTC
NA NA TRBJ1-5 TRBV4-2 CASSQELSGKLLAQPQHF TGTGCCAGCAGCCAAGAGTTGTCGGGAAAATTGTTGGCGCAGCCCCAGCATTTT
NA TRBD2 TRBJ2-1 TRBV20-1 CSATGTSGHNEQFF TGCAGTGCTACCGGGACTAGCGGACACAATGAGCAGTTCTTC
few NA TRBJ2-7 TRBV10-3 CAISEMSGSSYEQYF TGTGCCATCAGTGAGATGAGCGGTTCGTCCTACGAGCAGTACTTC
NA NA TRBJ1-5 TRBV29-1 CSVGDIRNQPQHF TGCAGCGTGGGGGACATACGCAATCAGCCCCAGCATTTT
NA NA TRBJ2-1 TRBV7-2 CASSQDGIQVDEQFF TGTGCCAGCAGCCAAGATGGGATTCAGGTCGATGAGCAGTTCTTC
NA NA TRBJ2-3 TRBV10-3 CAINSGSTDTQYF TGTGCCATCAATTCGGGTAGCACAGATACGCAGTATTTT
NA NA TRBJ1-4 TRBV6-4 CASSDREKLFF TGTGCCAGCAGTGACCGGGAAAAACTGTTTTTT
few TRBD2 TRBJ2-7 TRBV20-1 CSADPTSGRGYEQYF TGCAGTGCAGATCCGACTAGCGGGAGAGGGTACGAGCAGTACTTC
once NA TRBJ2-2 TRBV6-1 CASSEWTVAGTGELFF TGTGCCAGCAGTGAATGGACGGTTGCGGGAACCGGGGAGCTGTTTTTT
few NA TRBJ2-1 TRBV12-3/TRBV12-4 CTSSQGQVNNEQFF TGTACCAGCAGTCAGGGGCAGGTAAACAATGAGCAGTTCTTC
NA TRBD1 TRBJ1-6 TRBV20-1 CSARGQGGSSPLHF TGCAGTGCTAGAGGCCAGGGGGGTAGCTCACCCCTCCACTTT
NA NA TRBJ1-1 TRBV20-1 CNVDGRVNTEAFF TGCAATGTAGATGGACGGGTGAACACTGAAGCTTTCTTT
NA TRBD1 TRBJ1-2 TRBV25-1 CASSDNKGAYYGHTF TGTGCCAGCAGTGACAATAAGGGGGCGTACTATGGCCACACCTTC
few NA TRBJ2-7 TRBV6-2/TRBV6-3 CASCNPGTVTYEQYF TGTGCCAGCTGCAATCCCGGGACGGTTACCTACGAGCAGTACTTC
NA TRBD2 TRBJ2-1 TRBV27 CASSVISGTWVFF TGTGCCAGCAGTGTGATTAGCGGGACCTGGGTGTTCTTC
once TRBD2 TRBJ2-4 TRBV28 CASSFNGGGKGKNIQYF TGTGCCAGCAGTTTTAACGGGGGGGGTAAGGGCAAAAACATTCAGTACTTC
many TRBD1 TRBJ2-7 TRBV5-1 CASSRTGGGYEQYF TGCGCCAGCAGCCGGACAGGGGGCGGGTACGAGCAGTACTTC
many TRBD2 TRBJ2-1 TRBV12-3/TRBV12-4 CASSRTGTSGNNEQFF TGTGCCAGCAGTAGGACCGGGACTAGCGGGAACAATGAGCAGTTCTTC
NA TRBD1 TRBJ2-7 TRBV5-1 CASKGQSSSYEQYF TGCGCCAGCAAGGGACAGTCCTCCTCCTACGAGCAGTACTTC
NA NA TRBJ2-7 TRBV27 CASRLYGPGYEQYF TGTGCCAGCAGGTTATATGGCCCGGGGTACGAGCAGTACTTC
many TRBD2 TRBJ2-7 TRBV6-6 CASSYSKASGFSYEQYF TGTGCCAGCAGTTACTCGAAGGCTAGCGGGTTCTCCTACGAGCAGTACTTC
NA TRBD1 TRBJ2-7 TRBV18 CASSTGTGDYEQYF TGTGCCAGCTCAACCGGGACAGGGGACTACGAGCAGTACTTC
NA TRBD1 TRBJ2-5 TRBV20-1 CSARSDREEGKETQYF TGCAGTGCTAGATCGGACAGGGAGGAGGGAAAAGAGACCCAGTACTTC
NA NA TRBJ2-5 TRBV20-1 CSSPGVRGQETQYF TGCAGCTCACCGGGGGTACGAGGGCAAGAGACCCAGTACTTC
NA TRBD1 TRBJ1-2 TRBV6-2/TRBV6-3 CASSFTQGTANYGYTF TGTGCCAGCAGTTTCACTCAAGGGACAGCTAACTATGGCTACACCTTC
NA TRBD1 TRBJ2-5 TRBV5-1 CASSMGQGQETQYF TGCGCCAGCAGCATGGGACAGGGGCAAGAGACCCAGTACTTC
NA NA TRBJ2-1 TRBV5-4 CASSADGTYNEQFF TGTGCCAGCAGCGCGGACGGTACCTACAATGAGCAGTTCTTC
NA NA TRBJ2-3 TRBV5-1 CASSPRRGTSTDTQYF TGCGCCAGCAGCCCTCGCAGAGGGACTAGCACAGATACGCAGTATTTT
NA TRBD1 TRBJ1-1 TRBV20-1 CSARDRGRGATEAFF TGCAGTGCTAGGGACAGGGGGCGCGGGGCAACTGAAGCTTTCTTT
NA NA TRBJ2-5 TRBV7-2 CASSLMGGRQETQYF TGTGCCAGCAGCTTAATGGGGGGCCGGCAAGAGACCCAGTACTTC
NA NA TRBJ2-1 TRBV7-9 CASSVESRVGQFF TGTGCCAGCAGCGTAGAGAGTAGGGTAGGTCAGTTCTTC
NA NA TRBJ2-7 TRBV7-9 CASSLEGYFYEQYF TGTGCCAGCAGCTTAGAGGGCTACTTCTACGAGCAGTACTTC
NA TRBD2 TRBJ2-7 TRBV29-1 CSVVAGSGSRRYNEQYF TGCAGCGTTGTAGCCGGGAGCGGGAGCCGTAGATACAATGAGCAGTACTTC
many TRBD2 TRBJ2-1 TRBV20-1 CSVRASGHNEQFF TGCAGTGTAAGGGCTAGCGGACACAATGAGCAGTTCTTC
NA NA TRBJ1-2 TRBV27 CASKRSGAYGYTF TGTGCCAGCAAGAGAAGTGGGGCCTATGGCTACACCTTC
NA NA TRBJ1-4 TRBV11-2 CASSLQAATNEKLFF TGTGCCAGCAGCTTGCAGGCCGCAACTAATGAAAAACTGTTTTTT
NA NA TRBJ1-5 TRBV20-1 CSAPRVGSNQPQHF TGCAGTGCACCCAGGGTGGGTAGCAATCAGCCCCAGCATTTT
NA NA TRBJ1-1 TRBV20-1 CSARHKKQGDTEAFF TGCAGTGCTAGACACAAAAAGCAGGGTGACACTGAAGCTTTCTTT
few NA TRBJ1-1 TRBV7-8 CASSLSNMNTEAFF TGTGCCAGCAGCTTATCCAATATGAACACTGAAGCTTTCTTT
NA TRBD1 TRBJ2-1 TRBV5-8 CASSLGQGMMDEQFF TGTGCCAGCAGCCTGGGACAGGGGATGATGGATGAGCAGTTCTTC
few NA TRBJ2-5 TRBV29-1 CSVDQANEQYF TGCAGCGTCGACCAGGCCAATGAGCAGTACTTC
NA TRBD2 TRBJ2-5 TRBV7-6 CASSFGTSGYKTMGTQYF TGTGCCAGCAGCTTCGGGACTAGCGGTTACAAGACAATGGGGACCCAGTACTTC
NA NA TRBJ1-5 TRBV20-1 CSARRVPYSNQPQHF TGCAGTGCTCGCCGGGTACCTTATAGCAATCAGCCCCAGCATTTT
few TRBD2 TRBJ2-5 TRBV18 CASSPGVSGSGGETQYF TGTGCCAGCTCACCCGGAGTTAGCGGGAGCGGAGGAGAGACCCAGTACTTC
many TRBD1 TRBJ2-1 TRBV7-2 CASRMQQGRYNEQFF TGTGCCAGCAGGATGCAACAGGGGCGATACAATGAGCAGTTCTTC